The 27 T cell receptor beta chains below were found in one sample sequenced in a study of CXCR3-negative and CXCR3-positive naive CD8 T cells. General observations from the study: Hydrophobicity of TRB CDR3s was greater in CXCR3-positive naive cells than in CXCR3-negative naive cells.

These TCRs are of unknown antigen specificity. UMI labels and 5' RACE were used to prepare the TRB cDNA libraries. Using the 5' RACE reads, TCRdb records one entry per CDR3 protein without DNA. The specimen's table records tens of thousands of distinct CDR3 sequences. The sequencing sample was made of naive CXCR3+ CD8+ T cells from blood. Subset denoted: CD45RO-CCR7+CD27+CD95- naive CD8+ T cells expressing CXCR3 (TNR3+). The receptors stem from a human donor in good health. Some clones in this sample may be carry-over from other donors' samples.

The gene calls are TRBV7-9 and TRBJ2-7; TCRdb calls TRBD1, which cannot be checked without DNA. This CDR3 comprises 15 residues. Germline lookup yields CDR1 SEHNR and CDR2 FQNEAQ (reference sequence). CDR3: CASSQKGGPAYEQYF.

The V call is TRBV7-6, the J call TRBJ2-5; TCRdb lists TRBD2, though no DNA is available to test this call. Germline assignment: CDR1 SGHVS and CDR2 FNYEAQ. The CDR3 spans 14 residues. The CDR3 reads CASSSSRDYIYRYF.

This chain links TRBV18 with TRBJ2-1. This CDR3 has 13 amino acids. In germline, CDR1 is KGHSH, CDR2 LQKENI. The CDR3 sequence: CASSPPAHNEQFF. Filled out from reference TRBV18 and TRBJ2-1, the complete variable domain reads NAGVMQNPRHLVRRRGQEARLRCSPMKGHSHVYWYRQLPEEGLKFMVYLQKENIIDESGMPKERFSAEFPKEGPSILRIQQVVRGDSAAYFCASSPPAHNEQFFGPGTRLTVL.

The genes are TRBV6-6 and TRBJ2-3. CDR1 is MNHNY and CDR2 is SVGAGI in the germline V gene (reference sequence). The CDR3 runs 11 residues. CDR3 sequence reads: CASGFTDTQYF.

The CDR3 reads CASSFSPSHSYEQYF. This chain uses TRBV28 with TRBJ2-7; TCRdb's D gene call, TRBD2, goes unchecked for lack of DNA. The CDR3 has 15 amino acids. Germline CDR1 reads MDHEN; CDR2 reads SYDVKM.

The chain joins TRBV10-3 to TRBJ1-1. The length of the CDR3 is 14 residues. Germline V gene lookup returns CDR1 ENHRY and CDR2 SYGVKD. This chain's CDR3 is CAISEDTPNTEAFF.

The CDR3 sequence is CASSLAGPAYEQYF. The chain combines TRBV19 with TRBJ2-7. The CDR3 has 14 amino acids. Germline CDR1 and CDR2: LNHDA and SQIVND (reference sequence). The full variable domain, in which reference TRBV19 and TRBJ2-7 provide the parts outside the CDR3, is DGGITQSPKYLFRKEGQNVTLSCEQNLNHDAMYWYRQDPGQGLRLIYYSQIVNDFQKGDIAEGYSVSREKKESFPLTVTSAQKNPTAFYLCASSLAGPAYEQYFGPGTRLTVT.

V usage is TRBV4-2 and J usage is TRBJ2-5; checking the TCRdb D call of TRBD1 is not possible without DNA. This CDR3 has 16 amino acids. Per germline, CDR1 LGHNA and CDR2 YNFKEQ. The CDR3 sequence is CASSQAAGRDQETQYF.

The V gene is TRBV3-1, the J gene TRBJ2-3; absent DNA, TCRdb's TRBD1 call cannot be checked. The CDR3 has 15 amino acids. Germline values: CDR1 LGHDT, CDR2 YNNKEL (reference sequence). Here the CDR3 reads CASSLTGGWTDTQYF.

The V gene is TRBV30, the J gene TRBJ1-4; TCRdb reports TRBD1, a call that lacks DNA to check it against. The germline CDR1 and CDR2 sequences are GTSNPN and SVGIG (reference sequence). This CDR3 is built from 14 residues. The CDR3 loop is CAWSWGAADEKLFF.

The chain carries TRBV5-1 and TRBJ2-1; TCRdb reports TRBD2, a call that lacks DNA to check it against. The CDR3 is made up of 16 amino acids. The germline gives CDR1 SGHRS, CDR2 YFSETQ. The CDR3 sequence: CASSPNPGTTRNEQFF.

The gene calls are TRBV7-8 and TRBJ2-2; TCRdb's D call of TRBD2 is untestable without DNA. The CDR3 is 21 residues long. Germline V CDR1 and CDR2: SGHVS, FQNEAQ. CDR3 loop: CASSLAVGQKIAGGLVGELFF.

The V and J genes are TRBV23-1 and TRBJ1-1; lacking DNA, the TRBD1 call made by TCRdb goes unchecked. TRBV23-1 is assigned to the ORF class and has an uncertain function. This CDR3 is 17 amino acids long. CDR3 region: CASSQSPPREGPTEAFF.

This chain links TRBV29-1 with TRBJ1-2; TCRdb indicates TRBD1, and absent DNA this call remains unverified. Germline-derived CDR1 and CDR2 are SQVTM and ANQGSEA. The CDR3 extends over 15 amino acids. The CDR3 loop is CSVEDRRTGGYGYTF.

This rearrangement joins TRBV18 to TRBJ2-2; TCRdb calls TRBD1, which cannot be checked without DNA. CDR1 and CDR2 (germline): KGHSH, LQKENI. The CDR3 has 16 residues. CDR3 residues: CASSPRDREVSGELFF.

The V and J genes are TRBV7-6 and TRBJ1-1. The CDR3 extends over 13 amino acids. The germline gives CDR1 SGHVS, CDR2 FNYEAQ. The chain's CDR3 is CASALTENTEAFF.

The chain is built from TRBV7-9 and TRBJ2-1. Germline values: CDR1 SEHNR, CDR2 FQNEAQ (reference sequence). The CDR3 runs to 13 residues. CDR3 residues: CASSLAMYNEQFF.

The CDR3 reads CASSTGPEAFF. The rearrangement uses TRBV2 and TRBJ1-1. Germline CDR1 SNHLY, CDR2 FYNNEI. The CDR3 runs 11 residues. Combining the CDR3 with reference TRBV2 and TRBJ1-1 gives the whole variable domain EPEVTQTPSHQVTQMGQEVILRCVPISNHLYFYWYRQILGQKVEFLVSFYNNEISEKSEIFDDQFSVERPDGSNFTLKIRSTKLEDSAMYFCASSTGPEAFFGQGTRLTVV.

V is TRBV14 and J is TRBJ2-1; TCRdb's D call, TRBD1, is unchecked because there is no DNA. Germline V gives CDR1 SGHDN, CDR2 FVKESK. The CDR3 consists of 12 residues. This CDR3 is CASSQPPDEQFF.

The chain links TRBV7-3 to TRBJ2-2; the TCRdb call, TRBD1, lacks DNA for checking. Germline CDR1 SGHTA, CDR2 FQGTGA. The CDR3 spans 18 residues. The CDR3 protein is CASSYSGQTKSNTGELFF.

Here the CDR3 reads CASSRDRFNQPQHF. The rearrangement joins TRBV3-1 to TRBJ1-5; TCRdb outputs TRBD1, but without DNA this stays unchecked. Germline CDR1 reads LGHDT; CDR2 reads YNNKEL (reference sequence). The CDR3 length is 14 residues.

The chain combines TRBV21-1 with TRBJ2-2; TCRdb lists TRBD2, though no DNA is available to test this call. TRBV21-1 is tagged as a pseudogene. The CDR3 sequence is 16 residues long. The chain's CDR3 is CASSPKSRAGTGELFF.

The chain uses TRBV15 and TRBJ2-6; TCRdb's D call of TRBD1 is untestable without DNA. The CDR3 consists of 15 residues. The germline CDR1 and CDR2 sequences are LNHNV and YYDKDF (reference sequence). The CDR3 loop reads CATSTQDSGANVLTF.

V gene TRBV6-5 combines with J gene TRBJ1-5. This CDR3 is built from 13 residues. Germline-derived CDR1 and CDR2 are MNHEY and SVGAGI. The CDR3 spells CATGRAGHWPQHF.

The rearrangement links TRBV11-3 to TRBJ2-1; with no DNA, the TCRdb D assignment of TRBD1 cannot be verified. The CDR3 extends over 15 amino acids. Germline loops: CDR1 SGHNT, CDR2 YENEEA. This chain's CDR3 is CASSSWGQGTDEQFF. The full variable domain, with the rest looked up from reference TRBV11-3 and TRBJ2-1, is EAGVVQSPRYKIIEKKQPVAFWCNPISGHNTLYWYLQNLGQGPELLIRYENEEAVDDSQLPKDRFSAERLKGVDSTLKIQPAELGDSAVYLCASSSWGQGTDEQFFGPGTRLTVL.

This chain joins TRBV5-5 and TRBJ2-7; TCRdb gives TRBD2 as the D gene, but with no DNA this cannot be confirmed. Germline assignment: CDR1 SGHKS and CDR2 YYEKEE (reference sequence). The CDR3 contains 15 residues. This chain's CDR3 is CASGLFGGSDYEQYF. Filled out from reference TRBV5-5 and TRBJ2-7, the complete variable domain reads DAGVTQSPTHLIKTRGQQVTLRCSPISGHKSVSWYQQVLGQGPQFIFQYYEKEERGRGNFPDRFSARQFPNYSSELNVNALLLGDSALYLCASGLFGGSDYEQYFGPGTRLTVT.

The chain recombines TRBV12-3 or TRBV12-4 with TRBJ2-6; the TCRdb D gene call, TRBD1, has no DNA to confirm it. The CDR3 totals 14 residues. The CDR3: CASSWGRGANVLTF.